These 31 T cell receptor beta chains were sequenced from one sample in a study of T cells in localized non-small cell lung cancer. Only in-frame clones appear in the TCRdb table, and some are missing; sequencing was by immunoSEQ multiplex PCR. This sample has tens of thousands of clones, with around 90% found just once. The source material was peripheral blood mononuclear cells, sampled before any cancer treatment. Receptor source: a man aged 40 to 70 with stage III lung adenocarcinoma.

This sequence joins TRBV7-2 and TRBJ2-3, with D unclear. Trimming left V 4 bases short and J 2 bases short, with 16 bases between. Per germline, CDR1 SGHTA and CDR2 FQGNSA. This CDR3 has 16 residues. CDR3 protein: CASSWVGSMNTDTQYF. CDR3 DNA: TGTGCCAGCAGCTGGGTAGGGTCCATGAACACAGATACGCAGTATTTT. Combining the CDR3 with reference TRBV7-2 and TRBJ2-3 gives the whole variable domain GAGVSQSPSNKVTEKGKDVELRCDPISGHTALYWYRQSLGQGLEFLIYFQGNSAPDKSGLPSDRFSAERTGGSVSTLTIQRTQQEDSAVYLCASSWVGSMNTDTQYFGPGTRLTVL.

This clone has only a few counts. This rearrangement joins TRBV5-1 to TRBJ1-1; D is unclear. V gave up 4 bases and J gave up 1 base, with 8 bases separating them. The length of the CDR3 is 13 residues. The germline CDR1 and CDR2 sequences are SGHRS and YFSETQ. The CDR3 is CASSEPKNTEAFF. The CDR3 nucleotides read TGCGCCAGCAGCGAGCCAAAGAACACTGAAGCTTTCTTT.

The V gene is TRBV12-5, the J gene TRBJ2-7; D may be TRBD2 (6 bases). The CDR3 is 14 amino acids. The V gene's germline CDR1 is LGHNT and CDR2 FRNRAP. The V end lost 7 bases, the J end lost 3 bases, and 16 bases lay between the germline ends. This CDR3 is CASELGGFGYEQYF. The CDR3 DNA sequence: TGTGCTAGTGAACTTGGGGGGTTTGGCTACGAGCAGTACTTC. Drawing the rest from reference TRBV12-5 and TRBJ2-7, the complete variable domain is DARVTQTPRHKVTEMGQEVTMRCQPILGHNTVFWYRQTMMQGLELLAYFRNRAPLDDSGMPKDRFSAEMPDATLATLKIQPSEPRDSAVYFCASELGGFGYEQYFGPGTRLTVT.

The chain combines TRBV6-1 with TRBJ1-5; maybe TRBD1 (5 bases). Germline lookup yields CDR1 MNHNS and CDR2 SASEGT. Trimming shortened V by 1 base and J by 7 bases, and 17 bases separated the two germline ends. There are 16 residues in the CDR3. This CDR3 is CASSEVWGSASQPQHF. CDR3 in DNA: TGTGCCAGCAGTGAAGTTTGGGGGTCGGCTTCCCAGCCCCAGCATTTT.

The chain joins TRBV7-3 to TRBJ1-1; D is ambiguous. CDR1 and CDR2 (germline): SGHTA, FQGTGA. This CDR3 contains 13 residues. The V end lost 4 bases, the J end lost 0 bases, and 6 bases lay between the germline ends. The CDR3 DNA reads as TGTGCCAGCAGCTCCCAGATGAACACTGAAGCTTTCTTT. This codes for CASSSQMNTEAFF.

The chain carries TRBV10-2 and TRBJ1-1, with 7 bases fitting TRBD1. This CDR3 region has 11 residues. J gave up 6 bases and V 8 bases, and 3 bases lay outside the gene matches. Germline CDR1 and CDR2: WSHSY and SAAADI. CDR3 sequence reads: CASAGGPEAFF. CDR3 sequence (DNA): TGCGCCAGCGCAGGGGGTCCTGAAGCTTTCTTT.

This clone showed up just a few times. The rearrangement uses TRBV6-6 and TRBJ2-7, with 8 bases that match TRBD1. The ends lost 6 bases at V and 0 bases at J; junction bases unmatched: 4. In germline, CDR1 is MNHNY, CDR2 SVGAGI (reference sequence). The CDR3 has 14 residues. The CDR3 DNA is TGTGCCAGCAGAGGACAGGGAAACTCCTACGAGCAGTACTTC. Protein sequence: CASRGQGNSYEQYF.

CDR3 protein: CASSPDSGDPKTNYGYTF. The CDR3 DNA is TGTGCCAGCAGCCCAGACTCGGGGGACCCGAAGACTAACTATGGCTACACCTTC. The chain employs TRBV4-2 and TRBJ1-2, with a possible D match to TRBD1 (5 bases). CDR1 and CDR2 (germline): LGHNA, YNFKEQ. The germline V and J ends were trimmed by 4 bases and 0 bases, with 21 bases remaining between them. The length of the CDR3 is 18 residues.

This chain uses TRBV6-5 with TRBJ1-2, with 7 bases that match TRBD1. Looked up from germline, CDR1 is MNHEY and CDR2 is SVGAGI. V was pared by 7 bases and J by 2 bases, with 7 bases of the junction left unmatched. This CDR3 is 14 amino acids long. CDR3 sequence: CASMNQGGNYGYTF. CDR3 bases: TGTGCCAGCATGAACCAGGGGGGGAACTATGGCTACACCTTC.

This clone turned up a few times. The chain uses TRBV6-5 and TRBJ2-1; possible D gene TRBD1, 5 bases. V gave up 6 bases and J gave up 5 bases, with 11 bases separating them. The CDR3 consists of 13 residues. CDR1 is MNHEY, CDR2 SVGAGI, per germline. CDR3 sequence reads: CASRSQGHNEQFF. The CDR3 bases are TGTGCCAGCAGGTCTCAGGGCCACAATGAGCAGTTCTTC.

V gene TRBV2 combines with J gene TRBJ2-7, with TRBD2 matching over 8 bases. The length of the CDR3 is 15 residues. CDR1 and CDR2 from the germline V gene are SNHLY and FYNNEI. After removal of 6 bases from V and 5 bases from J, the junction contained 12 bases not matched to a gene. The chain's CDR3 is CASRYGGAQLDEQYF. As DNA, the CDR3 is TGTGCCAGCAGGTACGGGGGGGCCCAATTAGACGAGCAGTACTTC.

This sequence joins TRBV9 and TRBJ2-7, with a tentative D call TRBD1 (5 bases). Looked up from germline, CDR1 is SGDLS and CDR2 is YYNGEE. V was cut by 0 bases and J by 5 bases, with 12 bases left in between. CDR3 length: 14 amino acids. The CDR3 DNA is TGTGCCAGCAGCGTAGGCCAGGGCGACGACGAGCAGTACTTC. This encodes CASSVGQGDDEQYF.

The chain recombines TRBV5-4 with TRBJ2-7; weak D call: TRBD2 (5 bases). V dropped 4 bases and J dropped 2 bases, with 13 bases sitting between them. Germline V gives CDR1 SGHNT, CDR2 YYREEE (reference sequence). CDR3 length: 14 amino acids. CDR3 in amino acids: CASSLRTGTYEQYF. The CDR3 nucleotides read TGTGCCAGCAGCCTTAGGACCGGGACCTACGAGCAGTACTTC.

The chain carries TRBV5-1 and TRBJ2-1, with 8 bases that match TRBD2. There are 15 residues in the CDR3. Per the germline V gene, CDR1 is SGHRS and CDR2 is YFSETQ. With V trimmed by 3 bases and J by 2 bases, 4 bases remained unmatched. The DNA for the CDR3 is TGCGCCAGCAGCTCCGATAGCGGGGCCTACAATGAGCAGTTCTTC. It specifies CASSSDSGAYNEQFF. Full variable domain (remainder filled in from reference TRBV5-1 and TRBJ2-1): KAGVTQTPRYLIKTRGQQVTLSCSPISGHRSVSWYQQTPGQGLQFLFEYFSETQRNKGNFPGRFSGRQFSNSRSEMNVSTLELGDSALYLCASSSDSGAYNEQFFGPGTRLTVL.

This chain links TRBV7-3 with TRBJ2-6, with D unclear. This CDR3 comprises 13 residues. The germline V gene has CDR1 SGHTA and CDR2 FQGTGA. V was pared by 7 bases and J by 0 bases, with 4 bases between. The CDR3 nucleotides read TGTGCCAGCACCCTCTCTGGGGCCAACGTCCTGACTTTC. It translates to CASTLSGANVLTF.

This rearrangement joins TRBV30 to TRBJ2-1; 7 positions match TRBD1. Trimming removed 4 bases from V and 8 bases from J; junction bases left unmatched: 11. Germline CDR1 is GTSNPN and CDR2 is SVGIG (reference sequence). The CDR3 is made up of 14 amino acids. The CDR3 bases are TGTGCCTGGATCCGGGACAGAGACTTGGATGAGCAGTTCTTC. Its translation: CAWIRDRDLDEQFF.

This clone was seen only a few times. The chain combines TRBV7-9 with TRBJ1-6; D remains ambiguous. The V and J ends lost 5 bases and 3 bases respectively, with 14 bases between them. The CDR3 consists of 16 residues. Looked up from germline, CDR1 is SEHNR and CDR2 is FQNEAQ (reference sequence). CDR3 nucleotide sequence: TGTGCCAGCAGCCTCACAAGTGGTGGCTATAATTCACCCCTCCACTTT. Its protein product is CASSLTSGGYNSPLHF.

The CDR3 DNA is TGTGCCAGCAGCCAGAACAGTTTGTACCAAGAGACCCAGTACTTC. Its translation is CASSQNSLYQETQYF. The V gene is TRBV27, the J gene TRBJ2-5, with D uncertain. The CDR3 is 15 residues long. The germline V gene has CDR1 MNHEY and CDR2 SMNVEV (reference sequence). Trimming removed 6 bases at V and 0 bases at J, with 14 bases between.

The chain joins TRBV7-2 to TRBJ1-1, with unresolved D. Between the trimmed V and J ends, which lost 1 base and 1 base, there was a span of 4 bases. The length of the CDR3 is 13 residues. Germline V gives CDR1 SGHTA, CDR2 FQGNSA. The CDR3 protein is CASSLVKNTEAFF. As DNA, the CDR3 is TGTGCCAGCAGCTTAGTGAAGAACACTGAAGCTTTCTTT.

This clone showed up just once. This chain joins TRBV5-5 and TRBJ2-7; D not resolved. This CDR3 comprises 13 residues. V was trimmed by 3 bases and J by 2 bases, leaving 9 bases between them. Germline CDR1 and CDR2: SGHKS and YYEKEE (reference sequence). This chain's CDR3 is CASSSLGTYEQYF. CDR3 DNA: TGTGCCAGCAGCTCCCTGGGGACCTACGAGCAGTACTTC.

The chain is built from TRBV28 and TRBJ1-5, with 11 bases aligning to TRBD1. Germline assignment: CDR1 MDHEN and CDR2 SYDVKM. CDR3 length equals 16 residues. The junction had 10 bases not matched to a gene; V was cut back by 6 bases and J by 6 bases. CDR3 protein: CASSTPGQGVVQPQHF. The CDR3 DNA is TGTGCCAGCAGCACCCCGGGACAGGGGGTTGTTCAGCCCCAGCATTTT.

This clone came up a few times. The chain recombines TRBV7-2 with TRBJ1-6; 8 nucleotides agree with TRBD1. There are 15 residues in the CDR3. Germline V gives CDR1 SGHTA, CDR2 FQGNSA. Germline trimming cut 4 bases from V and 6 bases from J; bases unmatched to any gene: 5. The CDR3 DNA reads TGTGCCAGCAGCTCAACAGGGGGAAGTAATTCACCCCTCCACTTT. Amino acid sequence: CASSSTGGSNSPLHF. Together with reference TRBV7-2 and TRBJ1-6, the CDR3 gives the full variable domain: GAGVSQSPSNKVTEKGKDVELRCDPISGHTALYWYRQSLGQGLEFLIYFQGNSAPDKSGLPSDRFSAERTGGSVSTLTIQRTQQEDSAVYLCASSSTGGSNSPLHFGNGTRLTVT.

This clone has a single count. The same CDR3 also results from other DNA sequences found in this sample. The chain has TRBV5-1 and TRBJ1-1; D not certain. CDR1 SGHRS and CDR2 YFSETQ come from the germline V gene. CDR3 length: 13 amino acids. The V and J ends lost 1 base and 4 bases respectively, with 8 bases between them. Here the CDR3 reads CASSLTGRTEAFF. CDR3 DNA sequence: TGCGCCAGCAGCTTGACCGGGCGCACTGAAGCTTTCTTT.

DNA for the CDR3: TGTGCCAGCAGTGAGGGGGGGCCCACAGATACGCAGTATTTT. Its protein product is CASSEGGPTDTQYF. The chain links TRBV27 to TRBJ2-3, with D perhaps TRBD2 (7 bases). The CDR3 sequence is 14 residues long. CDR1 and CDR2 (germline): MNHEY, SMNVEV (reference sequence). V lost 5 bases to trimming and J lost 2 bases, with 11 bases between them.

The rearrangement links TRBV4-1 to TRBJ2-7, with D possibly being TRBD1 or TRBD2 (5 bases each). From germline, CDR1 is MGHRA and CDR2 YSYEKL. The CDR3 is 16 residues long. Trimming stripped 2 bases from V and 0 bases from J, with 14 bases between. The CDR3 bases are TGCGCCAGCAGCCAACGAGACGGGACGGACTCCTACGAGCAGTACTTC. It encodes CASSQRDGTDSYEQYF.

The V call is TRBV7-7, the J call TRBJ2-1, with D perhaps TRBD2 (6 bases). This CDR3 spans 13 amino acids. Trimming pared 5 bases from V and 12 bases from J, leaving 17 bases between. CDR1 and CDR2 from the germline V gene are SSHAT and FNYEAQ (reference sequence). The chain's CDR3 is CASSIGPGTAQFF. For the CDR3, the DNA is TGTGCCAGCAGCATCGGACCCGGGACTGCGCAGTTCTTC.

The genes are TRBV10-3 and TRBJ1-1, with D possibly TRBD1 on 6 matching bases. The V gene lost 4 bases and the J gene lost 5 bases, with 14 bases spanning the gap. Looked up from germline, CDR1 is ENHRY and CDR2 is SYGVKD. This CDR3 comprises 14 residues. CDR3 sequence: CAISVSGAITEAFF. The CDR3 region has the DNA TGTGCCATCAGTGTGTCGGGGGCCATAACTGAAGCTTTCTTT.

This clone was seen only once. This sequence joins TRBV16 and TRBJ1-1, with D maybe TRBD1 (6 bases). Trimming cost V 4 bases and J 6 bases, with 15 bases left between them. The germline CDR1 and CDR2 sequences are KGHSY and FQNENV. The CDR3 spans 14 residues. This CDR3 reads CASSRATGKAEAFF. DNA for the CDR3: TGTGCCAGCAGCCGCGCAACAGGGAAGGCTGAAGCTTTCTTT. The entire variable domain, with the rest obtained from reference TRBV16 and TRBJ1-1, is as follows: GEEVAQTPKHLVRGEGQKAKLYCAPIKGHSYVFWYQQVLKNEFKFLISFQNENVFDETGMPKERFSAKCLPNSPCSLEIQATKLEDSAVYFCASSRATGKAEAFFGQGTRLTVV.

The chain combines TRBV18 with TRBJ2-2; the D is unclear. Per germline, CDR1 KGHSH and CDR2 LQKENI. The ends were cut back, 5 bases at V and 2 bases at J, with 12 bases in the middle. The CDR3 is made up of 15 amino acids. CDR3 sequence: CASSNRAANTGELFF. The CDR3, as DNA: TGTGCCAGCTCAAACCGGGCAGCAAACACCGGGGAGCTGTTTTTT.

In DNA, the CDR3 is TGTGCCAGCAGTATGGGCAGGAACTATGGCTACACCTTC. Protein: CASSMGRNYGYTF. The chain carries TRBV11-1 and TRBJ1-2, with unresolved D. V gave up 6 bases and J gave up 2 bases, with 10 bases separating them. The CDR3 has 13 amino acids. Germline V gives CDR1 SGHAT, CDR2 FQDESV (reference sequence).

The rearrangement links TRBV29-1 to TRBJ2-1; 12 nucleotides line up with TRBD2. V dropped 3 bases and J dropped 4; count of bases not matched to a gene: 4. Germline values: CDR1 SQVTM, CDR2 ANQGSEA. The CDR3 is made up of 15 amino acids. CDR3 in amino acids: CSVDTLAGGYNEQFF. CDR3 sequence (DNA): TGCAGCGTTGATACACTAGCGGGGGGTTACAATGAGCAGTTCTTC.